Each of the 11 T cell receptor beta chains below was sequenced from the same sample in a study of T cells in localized non-small cell lung cancer. This table comes from immunoSEQ multiplex PCR, and its TCRdb copy is limited to in-frame clones, with some not included. The table records 24,000 or so clones, approximately 88% of them present only once. The sample in question was peripheral blood mononuclear cells, obtained before any cancer treatment. The receptors here all came from a woman between 35 and 70 years old with stage III lung adenocarcinoma.

The V gene is TRBV9, the J gene TRBJ1-6, with D possibly matching TRBD1 (6 bases). The CDR3 extends over 17 amino acids. Trimming left V 3 bases short and J 7 bases short, with 20 bases between. In germline, CDR1 is SGDLS, CDR2 YYNGEE. This CDR3 reads CASSEGWGRRENSPLHF. In nucleotides, the CDR3 is TGTGCCAGCAGCGAGGGGTGGGGGCGTCGAGAAAATTCACCCCTCCACTTT.

The chain recombines TRBV10-2 with TRBJ1-1, with D possibly TRBD1 on 6 matching bases. This CDR3 region has 13 residues. The V end was cut by 3 bases, the J end by 7 bases, with 12 bases between. CDR1 is WSHSY and CDR2 is SAAADI in the germline V gene. CDR3 sequence (DNA): TGCGCCAGCAGTGAACCGACAGGAGATGAAGCTTTCTTT. Protein sequence: CASSEPTGDEAFF.

The chain joins TRBV5-1 to TRBJ1-1; maybe TRBD1 (5 bases). Trimming took off 1 base at V and 1 base at J, with 11 bases between the two ends. Germline assignment: CDR1 SGHRS and CDR2 YFSETQ. The CDR3 runs to 15 residues. CDR3 DNA sequence: TGCGCCAGCAGCTTGACTCGGGGGTCGAACACTGAAGCTTTCTTT. Amino acids: CASSLTRGSNTEAFF.

The chain carries TRBV9 and TRBJ1-5; maybe TRBD1 (5 bases). CDR1 and CDR2 (germline): SGDLS, YYNGEE. This CDR3 has 16 residues. V lost 3 bases and J 1 base, leaving 14 bases between the germline ends. This CDR3 reads CASSAGGTGSNQPQHF. CDR3 nucleotide sequence: TGTGCCAGCAGCGCGGGGGGAACCGGCAGCAATCAGCCCCAGCATTTT.

The CDR3 coding sequence is TGCAGCGTTAGTCTCGGATCATACACTGAAGCTTTCTTT. Protein product: CSVSLGSYTEAFF. The genes are TRBV29-1 and TRBJ1-1; no clear D. This CDR3 comprises 13 residues. Trimming took off 5 bases at V and 3 bases at J, with 13 bases between the two ends. Germline V gives CDR1 SQVTM, CDR2 ANQGSEA.

This chain uses TRBV6-5 with TRBJ2-3; 9 bases match TRBD2. V was clipped by 4 bases and J by 5 bases; unmatched bases: 10. This CDR3 has 16 residues. Germline V gene data show CDR1 as MNHEY and CDR2 as SVGAGI. The CDR3 reads CASSSPRGREGDTQYF. The CDR3 bases are TGTGCCAGCAGTTCCCCCCGAGGGCGGGAGGGAGATACGCAGTATTTT.

The chain uses TRBV6-4 and TRBJ2-7; 8 bases fit TRBD2. CDR1 is MRHNA and CDR2 is SNTAGT in the germline V gene. Trimming at V came to 3 bases and at J to 3 bases, leaving 7 bases not matched to a gene. This CDR3 region has 15 residues. The CDR3 bases are TGTGCCAGCAGTGAAGAAGCCGGGACTAGCTACGAGCAGTACTTC. This encodes CASSEEAGTSYEQYF.

The chain links TRBV21-1 to TRBJ2-3; the D call in the table, TRBD1, was not verified against the DNA. TRBV21-1 is recorded as a pseudogene. The CDR3 has 17 residues. CDR3 nucleotides: TGTGCCAGCAGCAAAGAGGGGGCTAGCTCTAGCACAGATACGCAGTATTTT. As protein: CASSKEGASSSTDTQYF.

The gene calls are TRBV7-9 and TRBJ1-5; D is ambiguous. Germline V lookup: CDR1 SEHNR, CDR2 FQNEAQ (reference sequence). This CDR3 spans 13 amino acids. The germline V and J ends were trimmed by 5 bases and 6 bases, with 11 bases remaining between them. CDR3 region: CASSPEGGQPQHF. CDR3 DNA: TGTGCCAGCAGCCCCGAGGGCGGTCAGCCCCAGCATTTT.

This sequence joins TRBV6-5 and TRBJ1-4; 8 bases agree with TRBD1. Germline loops: CDR1 MNHEY, CDR2 SVGAGI. The CDR3 loop spans 13 amino acids. Germline trimming cut 6 bases from V and 8 bases from J; bases unmatched to any gene: 5. The DNA of the CDR3 is TGTGCCAGCAGGGACAGGGTAGGAGAAAAACTGTTTTTT. Protein product: CASRDRVGEKLFF.

V usage is TRBV4-3 and J usage is TRBJ2-4; D could derive from TRBD1 or TRBD2 (5 bases each). CDR1 LGHNA and CDR2 YSLEER come from the germline V gene. The V end was cut by 2 bases, the J end by 8 bases, with 13 bases between. This CDR3 has 14 amino acids. The CDR3 is CASSQRGGPDIQYF. The CDR3 DNA sequence: TGCGCCAGCAGCCAACGGGGCGGTCCGGACATTCAGTACTTC.